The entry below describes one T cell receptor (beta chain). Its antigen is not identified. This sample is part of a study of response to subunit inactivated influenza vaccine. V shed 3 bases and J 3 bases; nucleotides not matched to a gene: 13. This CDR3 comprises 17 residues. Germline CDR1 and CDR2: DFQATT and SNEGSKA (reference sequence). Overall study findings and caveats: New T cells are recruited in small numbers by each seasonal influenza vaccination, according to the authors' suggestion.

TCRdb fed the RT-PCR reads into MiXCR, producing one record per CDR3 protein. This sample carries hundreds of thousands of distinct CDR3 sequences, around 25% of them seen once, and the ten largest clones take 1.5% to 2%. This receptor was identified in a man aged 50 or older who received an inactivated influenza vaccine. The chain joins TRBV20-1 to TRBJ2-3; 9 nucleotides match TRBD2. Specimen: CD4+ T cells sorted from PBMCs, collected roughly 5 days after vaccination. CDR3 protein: CSARGRSGGSGTDTQYF. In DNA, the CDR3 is TGCAGTGCTAGGGGCCGTAGCGGGGGAAGTGGGACAGATACGCAGTATTTT.